Shown below are 15 T cell receptor beta chains from a single sample sequenced in a study of T cell responses to AZD1222 COVID-19 vaccine. The table came from immunoSEQ multiplex PCR; TCRdb's copy has only in-frame clones and leaves some out. The data show some 79,000 clones, with about 78% seen just once and 47% held by the top ten. This specimen consisted of peripheral blood, obtained 28 days after the second AZD1222 dose. The receptors were sampled from an adult who received the AZD1222 COVID-19 vaccine.

The V and J genes are TRBV28 and TRBJ2-3, with 12 bases that match TRBD2. The germline CDR1 and CDR2 sequences are MDHEN and SYDVKM. The CDR3 has 16 residues. J gave up 5 bases and V 3 bases, and 6 bases lay outside the gene matches. CDR3 residues: CASSFPSGGAGDTQYF. The CDR3 bases are TGTGCCAGCAGTTTTCCTAGCGGGGGGGCCGGAGATACGCAGTATTTT.

A note on this clone: This same CDR3 is encoded by further DNA sequences in the sample. This sequence joins TRBV7-8 and TRBJ2-5, with 10 positions matching TRBD2. Germline assignment: CDR1 SGHVS and CDR2 FQNEAQ. CDR3 length equals 17 residues. V lost 0 bases, J lost 1 base, and 5 bases stayed unmatched. As DNA, the CDR3 is TGTGCCAGCAGCTTAGCGGGGCTAGCGGGAGTCCAAGAGACCCAGTACTTC. Translation gives CASSLAGLAGVQETQYF.

This clone has just a few counts. V is TRBV15 and J is TRBJ1-4; D gene uncertain. V lost 0 bases to trimming and J lost 8 bases, with 13 bases between them. Germline CDR1 and CDR2: LNHNV and YYDKDF (reference sequence). This CDR3 region has 15 residues. Written as DNA, the CDR3 is TGTGCCACCAGCAGAGAGCCCACACCGAGGGAAAAACTGTTTTTT. It yields the protein CATSREPTPREKLFF. Supplemented by reference TRBV15 and TRBJ1-4, the full variable domain reads DAMVIQNPRYQVTQFGKPVTLSCSQTLNHNVMYWYQQKSSQAPKLLFHYYDKDFNNEADTPDNFQSRRPNTSFCFLDIRSPGLGDTAMYLCATSREPTPREKLFFGSGTQLSVL.

The chain couples TRBV7-9 to TRBJ2-7, with TRBD1 as a possible D gene (5 bases). V shed 1 base and J shed 3 bases, with 13 bases lying between them. Germline V gene data show CDR1 as SEHNR and CDR2 as FQNEAQ (reference sequence). This CDR3 is built from 15 residues. CDR3 amino acids: CASSLVAGKNYEQYF. CDR3 in DNA: TGTGCCAGCAGCTTAGTGGCAGGGAAGAACTACGAGCAGTACTTC.

This clone appeared a few times. The chain couples TRBV7-9 to TRBJ2-7; D is perhaps TRBD1 (6 bases). The length of the CDR3 is 16 residues. Trimming pared 6 bases from V and 4 bases from J, leaving 22 bases between. CDR1 and CDR2 (germline): SEHNR, FQNEAQ (reference sequence). CDR3 amino acids: CASRTVGPGASYEQYF. The CDR3 DNA sequence: TGTGCCAGCAGGACTGTGGGGCCAGGGGCTTCTTACGAGCAGTACTTC.

The V call is TRBV18, the J call TRBJ1-2, with D perhaps TRBD1 (5 bases). V was shortened by 2 bases and J by 2 bases, with 9 bases between the two germline ends. Germline V CDR1 and CDR2: KGHSH, LQKENI. The CDR3 loop spans 14 amino acids. CDR3 sequence: CASSPGAGNYGYTF. CDR3 bases: TGTGCCAGCTCACCAGGGGCAGGCAACTATGGCTACACCTTC. The whole variable domain, filled in from reference TRBV18 and TRBJ1-2, reads NAGVMQNPRHLVRRRGQEARLRCSPMKGHSHVYWYRQLPEEGLKFMVYLQKENIIDESGMPKERFSAEFPKEGPSILRIQQVVRGDSAAYFCASSPGAGNYGYTFGSGTRLTVV.

The chain couples TRBV5-1 to TRBJ2-7; 9 bases agree with TRBD1. The germline gives CDR1 SGHRS, CDR2 YFSETQ. J gave up 7 bases and V 5 bases, and 10 bases lay outside the gene matches. The length of the CDR3 is 14 residues. The CDR3 sequence is CASRPGTGLGEQYF. The DNA of the CDR3 is TGCGCCAGCAGACCCGGGACAGGGCTAGGGGAGCAGTACTTC.

This chain connects TRBV11-2 to TRBJ2-1, with D unclear. The germline V gene encodes CDR1 SGHAT and CDR2 FQNNGV. V dropped 1 base and J dropped 1 base, with 5 bases sitting between them. This CDR3 region has 14 residues. CDR3 region: CASSLVLSYNEQFF. CDR3 nucleotides: TGTGCCAGCAGCTTAGTTCTTTCCTACAATGAGCAGTTCTTC.

The chain employs TRBV7-2 and TRBJ2-3; D remains ambiguous. This CDR3 has 11 residues. The V and J ends lost 5 bases and 3 bases respectively, with 3 bases between them. Per the germline V gene, CDR1 is SGHTA and CDR2 is FQGNSA. CDR3 in DNA: TGTGCCAGCAGCGTAACAGATACGCAGTATTTT. Translated, it gives CASSVTDTQYF.

V usage is TRBV4-1 and J usage is TRBJ1-5; D ambiguous. V was cut by 4 bases and J by 0 bases, with 13 bases left in between. In germline, CDR1 is MGHRA, CDR2 YSYEKL. This CDR3 is built from 16 residues. CDR3 protein: CASSPEGGYSNQPQHF. The CDR3 DNA follows: TGCGCCAGCAGCCCCGAGGGCGGTTATAGCAATCAGCCCCAGCATTTT.

This sequence joins TRBV7-2 and TRBJ2-7; possibly TRBD1 or TRBD2 for D (5 bases each). The V gene lost 4 bases and the J gene lost 0 bases, with 10 bases spanning the gap. The germline gives CDR1 SGHTA, CDR2 FQGNSA. The CDR3 consists of 14 residues. CDR3 coding DNA: TGTGCCAGCAGCTGGGACCGCCGCTCCTACGAGCAGTACTTC. Its protein product is CASSWDRRSYEQYF.

The genes are TRBV5-6 and TRBJ1-2, with D tentatively TRBD1 (6 bases). The V gene lost 1 base and the J gene lost 6 bases, with 10 bases spanning the gap. The V gene's germline CDR1 is SGHDT and CDR2 YYEEEE. The CDR3 spans 13 residues. CDR3: CASSLNSGDGYTF. For the CDR3, the DNA is TGTGCCAGCAGCTTGAACTCAGGGGATGGCTACACCTTC.

This clone appeared a few times. The chain recombines TRBV12-3 or TRBV12-4 with TRBJ2-5; D remains ambiguous. Trimming took off 6 bases at V and 5 bases at J, with 7 bases between the two ends. The CDR3 runs 11 residues. The CDR3 protein is CASRLRETQYF. CDR3 nucleotides: TGTGCCAGCAGACTCCGGGAGACCCAGTACTTC.

This chain connects TRBV2 to TRBJ2-3; D might be TRBD2 (5 bases). This CDR3 comprises 13 residues. V was shortened by 9 bases and J by 3 bases, with 13 bases between the two germline ends. CDR1 is SNHLY and CDR2 is FYNNEI in the germline V gene. Here the CDR3 DNA reads TGTGCCAGAGGGAGACCTGGGACAGATACGCAGTATTTT. Encoded protein: CARGRPGTDTQYF.

V usage is TRBV7-9 and J usage is TRBJ1-4, with D maybe TRBD1 (5 bases). Germline loops: CDR1 SEHNR, CDR2 FQNEAQ (reference sequence). The CDR3 is 14 amino acids. The ends were cut back, 3 bases at V and 8 bases at J, with 13 bases in the middle. The CDR3 sequence is CASSFGHGSEKLFF. The DNA for the CDR3 is TGTGCCAGCAGCTTCGGACATGGAAGCGAAAAACTGTTTTTT.